This passage covers 5 T cell receptor beta chains from one sample sequenced in a study of shared clonotypes between healthy human individuals. The protocol was immunoSEQ multiplex PCR, while the TCRdb copy is restricted to in-frame clones and leaves out a portion. The sample holds a few million clones, approximately 92% seen once. The sample taken for sequencing was naive CD4+ T cells sorted from blood. Subset indicated: CD45RA+ positively selected. All receptors derive from a man younger than 30 in good health.

The genes are TRBV7-2 and TRBJ2-7; D uncertain. The CDR3 sequence is 14 residues long. V lost 5 bases and J lost 5, with 16 bases in between. CDR1 and CDR2 from the germline V gene are SGHTA and FQGNSA. The DNA of the CDR3 is TGTGCCAGCAGCCCCGGTCAAAGGGCGAACGAGCAGTACTTC. It encodes CASSPGQRANEQYF.

The V and J genes are TRBV6-5 and TRBJ2-1, with D tentatively TRBD1 (5 bases). Germline V gene sequence: CDR1 MNHEY, CDR2 SVGAGI. The CDR3 consists of 11 residues. Between the trimmed V and J ends, which lost 8 bases and 6 bases, there was a span of 8 bases. CDR3 nucleotide sequence: TGTGCCAGCTGGGGCGTCAATGAGCAGTTCTTC. Translation: CASWGVNEQFF.

This chain uses TRBV7-9 with TRBJ2-4, with TRBD2 matching over 13 bases. J lost 3 bases, V lost 4 bases, and 12 bases had no gene match. The CDR3 contains 19 residues. CDR1 and CDR2 (germline): SEHNR, FQNEAQ (reference sequence). CDR3 region: CASSSRTSGSLEGKNIQYF. As DNA, the CDR3 is TGTGCCAGCAGCTCTAGGACTAGCGGGAGTTTGGAGGGCAAAAACATTCAGTACTTC.

This chain uses TRBV4-3 with TRBJ1-4; 7 bases match TRBD1. This CDR3 has 15 residues. Germline lookup yields CDR1 LGHNA and CDR2 YSLEER. The V gene end was trimmed by 2 bases and the J gene end by 8 bases; junction bases not matched to a gene: 8. The CDR3 coding sequence is TGCGCCAGCAGCCAATATAGGAAAGGGGGCGAAAAACTGTTTTTT. Protein: CASSQYRKGGEKLFF.

The gene calls are TRBV7-9 and TRBJ1-3; 8 nucleotides agree with TRBD1. This CDR3 has 15 amino acids. V lost 5 bases and J lost 0; bases outside the gene matches: 3. Per the germline V gene, CDR1 is SEHNR and CDR2 is FQNEAQ (reference sequence). CDR3 nucleotide sequence: TGTGCCAGCAGCACGGGACAGGTCTCTGGAAACACCATATATTTT. Translating it yields CASSTGQVSGNTIYF.